These 28 T cell receptor beta chains came from one sample sequenced in a study of shared clonotypes between healthy human individuals. Method: immunoSEQ multiplex PCR; TCRdb's copy keeps in-frame clones and lacks some. The sample contains over a million clones, around four fifths of which appear only once. The sample consisted of memory CD4+ T cells sorted from blood. The subset here: CD45RA-negative fraction. Receptors were obtained from a young man in good health.

On this clone: Other nucleotide sequences in the sample specify the same CDR3. V usage is TRBV6-4 and J usage is TRBJ1-2; maybe TRBD1 (6 bases). The CDR3 length is 14 residues. Germline CDR1 reads MRHNA; CDR2 reads SNTAGT. The germline V and J ends were trimmed by 6 bases and 4 bases, with 15 bases remaining between them. The CDR3 here is CASRANRDSYGYTF. The CDR3 region has the DNA TGTGCCAGCAGAGCAAACAGGGACTCCTATGGCTACACCTTC.

Worth noting for this clone: This same CDR3 is encoded by further DNA sequences in the sample. V and J are TRBV18 and TRBJ1-1, with D possibly matching TRBD1 (5 bases). V was shortened by 0 bases and J by 1 base, with 9 bases between the two germline ends. Germline V gene sequence: CDR1 KGHSH, CDR2 LQKENI. The CDR3 loop spans 15 amino acids. The DNA for the CDR3 is TGTGCCAGCTCACCACCGGGGAGGGGGAACACTGAAGCTTTCTTT. As protein: CASSPPGRGNTEAFF.

The chain uses TRBV4-1 and TRBJ2-7; the match to TRBD1 covers 10 bases. The CDR3 length is 15 residues. Germline V gene data show CDR1 as MGHRA and CDR2 as YSYEKL. V dropped 6 bases and J dropped 3; count of bases not matched to a gene: 8. For the CDR3, the DNA is TGCGCCAGCAGTTCTGGGACAGGGGTATTCTACGAGCAGTACTTC. It encodes CASSSGTGVFYEQYF.

With regard to this clone: The sample contains more than one DNA sequence encoding this CDR3. The genes are TRBV5-1 and TRBJ2-7, with D tentatively TRBD1 (8 bases). Trimming pared 5 bases from V and 1 base from J, leaving 10 bases between. The CDR3 consists of 13 residues. The germline V gene encodes CDR1 SGHRS and CDR2 YFSETQ. The CDR3 DNA sequence: TGCGCCAGCAGACAGGGGGGGTCCTACGAGCAGTACTTC. Translating it yields CASRQGGSYEQYF.

This clone was seen once. The chain couples TRBV5-1 to TRBJ1-1; a weak D match, TRBD1 (5 bases). V was clipped by 3 bases and J by 2 bases, with 17 bases between them. The CDR3 loop spans 16 amino acids. CDR1 and CDR2 from the germline V gene are SGHRS and YFSETQ. CDR3 amino acids: CASSSGTGRGNTEAFF. CDR3 DNA sequence: TGCGCCAGCAGCTCGGGTACCGGGAGGGGTAACACTGAAGCTTTCTTT.

This chain connects TRBV11-1 to TRBJ2-7; D remains ambiguous. Germline V CDR1 and CDR2: SGHAT, FQDESV (reference sequence). This CDR3 is built from 17 residues. The V and J ends lost 4 bases and 5 bases respectively, with 24 bases between them. CDR3 sequence reads: CASSSSFSRGSQHEQYF. The CDR3 region has the DNA TGTGCCAGCAGCTCGTCGTTTTCGAGAGGCTCACAGCACGAGCAGTACTTC.

V usage is TRBV5-6 and J usage is TRBJ2-3; D might be TRBD1 (7 bases). Trimming pared 2 bases from V and 4 bases from J, leaving 14 bases between. The CDR3 covers 15 residues. CDR1 and CDR2 (germline): SGHDT, YYEEEE. CDR3 region: CASSFIDREADTQYF. CDR3 in DNA: TGTGCCAGCAGCTTTATTGACAGGGAGGCAGATACGCAGTATTTT.

On this clone itself: The junction and the germline gene differ at one end; a read error may be behind it. This chain uses TRBV19 with TRBJ1-1; D is unresolved. The CDR3 loop spans 14 amino acids. Germline V lookup: CDR1 LNHDA, CDR2 SQIVND (reference sequence). CDR3 DNA sequence: TGTGCCAGTAGTATGCCAGCTATGAAGACTGAAGCTTTCTTT. Encoded protein: CASSMPAMKTEAFF.

This clone was detected only a few times. This sequence joins TRBV10-3 and TRBJ1-6; 8 bases match TRBD1. CDR3 length: 15 residues. Germline CDR1 is ENHRY and CDR2 is SYGVKD. V shed 3 bases and J 6 bases; nucleotides not matched to a gene: 4. CDR3 residues: CAISDLGQGNSPLHF. CDR3 coding DNA: TGTGCCATCAGTGACCTCGGACAGGGTAATTCACCCCTCCACTTT.

The rearrangement links TRBV11-2 to TRBJ2-7, with D hard to call. There are 14 residues in the CDR3. Trimming took off 7 bases at V and 7 bases at J, with 20 bases between the two ends. From germline, CDR1 is SGHAT and CDR2 FQNNGV. In DNA form, the CDR3 reads TGTGCCAGCACCCCTAGGCCACCAACAGAGGAGCAGTACTTC. It codes for CASTPRPPTEEQYF.

V usage is TRBV11-2 and J usage is TRBJ2-1; TRBD2 matches at 13 bases. With 5 bases clipped from V and 9 bases from J, the junction kept 7 bases outside the gene matches. The germline CDR1 and CDR2 sequences are SGHAT and FQNNGV. The CDR3 spans 15 residues. CDR3 amino acids: CASSPGLAGDLEQFF. For the CDR3, the DNA is TGTGCCAGCAGCCCCGGACTAGCGGGAGATCTTGAGCAGTTCTTC.

This clone has only one observation. This chain's CDR3 is CASRGGTRENQPQHF. In nucleotides, the CDR3 is TGTGCCAGTAGGGGAGGCACCAGGGAGAATCAGCCCCAGCATTTT. V gene TRBV19 combines with J gene TRBJ1-5, with D maybe TRBD1 (5 bases). The CDR3 has 15 amino acids. The germline CDR1 and CDR2 sequences are LNHDA and SQIVND (reference sequence). V lost 6 bases, J lost 4 bases, and 16 bases lay in between.

The V gene is TRBV30, the J gene TRBJ2-3, with unresolved D. Trimming stripped 0 bases from V and 6 bases from J, with 10 bases between. The CDR3 spans 13 residues. Germline-derived CDR1 and CDR2 are GTSNPN and SVGIG (reference sequence). The chain's CDR3 is CAWSVISLDTQYF. The DNA for the CDR3 is TGTGCCTGGAGTGTAATTAGTTTGGATACGCAGTATTTT.

The gene calls are TRBV9 and TRBJ2-5, with D unresolved. V gave up 4 bases and J gave up 5 bases, with 15 bases separating them. Germline V lookup: CDR1 SGDLS, CDR2 YYNGEE. This CDR3 region has 14 residues. The CDR3, as DNA: TGTGCCAGCAGCCCCAGATTCGGGTCGGAGACCCAGTACTTC. Translation gives CASSPRFGSETQYF.

This clone showed up just a few times. The chain combines TRBV30 with TRBJ1-4; unclear D gene. The V end was cut by 1 base, the J end by 0 bases, with 6 bases between. Germline V CDR1 and CDR2: GTSNPN, SVGIG (reference sequence). The CDR3 contains 14 residues. CDR3 region: CAWSGPTTNEKLFF. The CDR3 bases are TGTGCCTGGAGTGGGCCCACAACTAATGAAAAACTGTTTTTT. Together with reference TRBV30 and TRBJ1-4, the CDR3 gives the full variable domain: SQTIHQWPATLVQPVGSPLSLECTVEGTSNPNLYWYRQAAGRGLQLLFYSVGIGQISSEVPQNLSASRPQDRQFILSSKKLLLSDSGFYLCAWSGPTTNEKLFFGSGTQLSVL.

The chain combines TRBV28 with TRBJ1-1, with D unclear. Germline V lookup: CDR1 MDHEN, CDR2 SYDVKM. The CDR3 has 13 amino acids. Trimming left V 6 bases short and J 1 base short, with 9 bases between. The CDR3 is CASRNPANTEAFF. In nucleotides, the CDR3 is TGTGCCAGCAGAAATCCTGCGAACACTGAAGCTTTCTTT. The full variable domain, rest sourced from reference TRBV28 and TRBJ1-1, is DVKVTQSSRYLVKRTGEKVFLECVQDMDHENMFWYRQDPGLGLRLIYFSYDVKMKEKGDIPEGYSVSREKKERFSLILESASTNQTSMYLCASRNPANTEAFFGQGTRLTVV.

CDR3 sequence (DNA): TGCGCCAGCAGCCAAGACTCGGCGGGGGGTGCAGATACGCAGTATTTT. Its protein is CASSQDSAGGADTQYF. The chain links TRBV4-3 to TRBJ2-3; 8 positions match TRBD2. V was clipped by 0 bases and J by 4 bases; unmatched bases: 6. CDR1 and CDR2 from the germline V gene are LGHNA and YSLEER. The CDR3 is 16 residues long.

This clone was seen a handful of times. The chain is built from TRBV27 and TRBJ2-3, with no clear D. Between the trimmed V and J ends, which lost 8 bases and 0 bases, there was a span of 15 bases. CDR3 size: 15 residues. Germline V gene data show CDR1 as MNHEY and CDR2 as SMNVEV (reference sequence). CDR3 amino acids: CASCLNPQSTDTQYF. The CDR3 region has the DNA TGTGCCAGCTGCCTTAATCCCCAGAGCACAGATACGCAGTATTTT.

This chain uses TRBV11-2 with TRBJ1-3; D remains unclear. Deletions cut 2 bases from V and 3 bases from J, with 5 bases between. The length of the CDR3 is 13 residues. The germline V gene encodes CDR1 SGHAT and CDR2 FQNNGV. This chain's CDR3 is CASSLNFGNTIYF. Here the CDR3 DNA reads TGTGCCAGCAGCTTAAATTTTGGAAACACCATATATTTT.

The V call is TRBV11-2, the J call TRBJ1-1; TRBD1 aligns across 11 bases. The trim removed 5 bases at V and 0 bases at J, leaving 5 bases unmatched. The CDR3 has 16 residues. Germline CDR1 and CDR2: SGHAT and FQNNGV. The DNA of the CDR3 is TGTGCCAGCAGCCCGGGGACAGGGGGAATGAACACTGAAGCTTTCTTT. It specifies CASSPGTGGMNTEAFF.

As concerns this clone: The sample contains more than one DNA sequence encoding this CDR3. The chain joins TRBV5-4 to TRBJ2-3; D gene unclear. The germline V gene has CDR1 SGHNT and CDR2 YYREEE (reference sequence). Trimming left V 3 bases short and J 0 bases short, with 5 bases between. The CDR3 consists of 13 residues. The DNA for the CDR3 is TGTGCCAGCAGCTACTCTAGCACAGATACGCAGTATTTT. Residues: CASSYSSTDTQYF.

The chain links TRBV5-4 to TRBJ1-3, with 8 bases identical to TRBD1. Per germline, CDR1 SGHNT and CDR2 YYREEE (reference sequence). This CDR3 spans 16 amino acids. Trimming at V came to 4 bases and at J to 4 bases, leaving 10 bases not matched to a gene. CDR3 residues: CASSGPGGFSGNTIYF. The CDR3 coding sequence is TGTGCCAGCAGCGGCCCAGGGGGCTTCTCCGGAAACACCATATATTTT.

Concerning this clone itself: A single base is all that separates this from a far larger clone, so a read error is likely. The gene calls are TRBV13 and TRBJ2-6; D remains ambiguous. This CDR3 is built from 15 residues. Germline loops: CDR1 PRHDT, CDR2 FYEKMQ (reference sequence). Trimming stripped 2 bases from V and 0 bases from J, with 5 bases between. Written as DNA, the CDR3 is TGTGCCAGCAGCTTATTGGGCTCTGGGGCCAACGTCCTGACTTTC. Its translation is CASSLLGSGANVLTF.

This clone appeared a single time. The chain combines TRBV9 with TRBJ2-3; 12 bases are shared with TRBD2. With V trimmed by 1 base and J by 2 bases, 2 bases remained unmatched. The CDR3 has 16 residues. Germline lookup yields CDR1 SGDLS and CDR2 YYNGEE. CDR3 DNA: TGTGCCAGCAGCGTAACTAGCGGGGGGACCACAGATACGCAGTATTTT. It codes for CASSVTSGGTTDTQYF. The variable domain in full, completed from reference TRBV9 and TRBJ2-3, reads DSGVTQTPKHLITATGQRVTLRCSPRSGDLSVYWYQQSLDQGLQFLIQYYNGEERAKGNILERFSAQQFPDLHSELNLSSLELGDSALYFCASSVTSGGTTDTQYFGPGTRLTVL.

This sequence joins TRBV19 and TRBJ1-2; tentatively, D is TRBD1 (5 bases). Germline CDR1 reads LNHDA; CDR2 reads SQIVND (reference sequence). The CDR3 is made up of 14 amino acids. Trimming removed 9 bases at V and 7 bases at J, with 21 bases between. Here the CDR3 reads CASGPGQGKGGYTF. In DNA, the CDR3 is TGTGCCAGCGGGCCGGGGCAGGGAAAAGGTGGCTACACCTTC.

The genes are TRBV10-2 and TRBJ2-3; 10 bases fit TRBD2. V lost 6 bases, J lost 3 bases, and 6 bases stayed unmatched. Germline V gives CDR1 WSHSY, CDR2 SAAADI. The CDR3 has 15 residues. This CDR3 reads CASRDGTSATDTQYF. CDR3 bases: TGCGCCAGCAGAGACGGGACTAGCGCAACAGATACGCAGTATTTT.

V and J are TRBV18 and TRBJ2-1; 7 bases agree with TRBD2. This CDR3 is built from 18 residues. V dropped 2 bases and J dropped 7; count of bases not matched to a gene: 17. Germline CDR1 reads KGHSH; CDR2 reads LQKENI. In DNA, the CDR3 is TGTGCCAGCTCACCATACTACGGTGGGACTGCTAGCGGTAATGAGCAGTTCTTC. This sequence encodes CASSPYYGGTASGNEQFF.

The J gene is TRBJ1-6, the V gene TRBV6-5, with a tentative D call TRBD1 (6 bases). Germline-derived CDR1 and CDR2 are MNHEY and SVGAGI. CDR3 length equals 16 residues. Trimming took 0 bases from V and 4 from J, leaving 10 bases between them. The CDR3 is CASSYSARGYNSPLHF. CDR3 sequence (DNA): TGTGCCAGCAGTTACTCGGCCAGGGGTTATAATTCACCCCTCCACTTT.